These 14 T cell receptor beta chains were all obtained from the same sample, sequenced in a study of shared clonotypes between healthy human individuals (dated by TCRdb to the early 2020s). Libraries were made using the immunoSEQ multiplex PCR assay. TCRdb retrieved this table from immuneACCESS and kept in-frame rearrangements only. Not all clones are present; in checked studies, unresolved V genes account for under half, and no reason is known for the remainder. In all, the sample holds some 2,100,000 clones, and approximately 96% of those were seen once. About 0.13% of the sample lies in the top ten. The material sequenced was naive CD4+ T cells sorted from blood. The cell subset or site label, read with the paper, signifies: CD45RA+ positively selected. All receptors come from a man younger than 30 in good health.

The J gene is TRBJ2-1, the V gene TRBV11-2; 8 bases are shared with TRBD1. This CDR3 is 16 amino acids long. Germline-derived CDR1 and CDR2 are SGHAT and FQNNGV. Germline trimming cut 3 bases from V and 6 bases from J; bases unmatched to any gene: 10. CDR3 nucleotides: TGTGCCAGCAGCTTTGGTGGCAGGGGGCGGTTCAATGAGCAGTTCTTC. Amino acid sequence: CASSFGGRGRFNEQFF.

The chain employs TRBV2 and TRBJ2-3; 11 nucleotides line up with TRBD2. This CDR3 comprises 15 residues. The germline gives CDR1 SNHLY, CDR2 FYNNEI. Trimming took 5 bases from V and 4 from J; bases not matched to a gene: 5. CDR3 residues: CASSRTSGPADTQYF. The CDR3 bases are TGTGCCAGCAGTAGGACTAGCGGGCCTGCAGATACGCAGTATTTT.

The genes are TRBV5-1 and TRBJ2-2, with 9 bases lining up with TRBD2. Germline V lookup: CDR1 SGHRS, CDR2 YFSETQ. The CDR3 has 14 residues. V dropped 7 bases and J dropped 3; count of bases not matched to a gene: 4. The CDR3 nucleotides read TGCGCCAGCCAGGGACTAGCAGACACCGGGGAGCTGTTTTTT. As protein: CASQGLADTGELFF.

V gene TRBV10-3 combines with J gene TRBJ2-3; 14 positions match TRBD2. The junction had 0 bases not matched to a gene; V was cut back by 4 bases and J by 0 bases. The CDR3 totals 16 residues. CDR1 is ENHRY, CDR2 SYGVKD, per germline. CDR3 amino acids: CAISGLAGGSTDTQYF. The CDR3 nucleotides are TGTGCCATCAGTGGACTAGCGGGAGGGAGCACAGATACGCAGTATTTT.

The genes are TRBV6-5 and TRBJ1-2, with D possibly being TRBD1 (5 bases). CDR3 length equals 13 residues. V shed 6 bases and J shed 8 bases, with 16 bases lying between them. Germline V gives CDR1 MNHEY, CDR2 SVGAGI. The CDR3, as DNA: TGTGCCAGCAGAACGGGACCAGAATACGGCTACACCTTC. Amino acid sequence: CASRTGPEYGYTF.

The chain recombines TRBV7-2 with TRBJ1-2; D not resolved. The CDR3 is 13 amino acids. V dropped 4 bases and J dropped 4 bases, with 10 bases sitting between them. In germline, CDR1 is SGHTA, CDR2 FQGNSA. The CDR3 DNA reads as TGTGCCAGCAGCTCGCCGCCGGTCTATGGCTACACCTTC. It encodes CASSSPPVYGYTF.

The gene calls are TRBV7-9 and TRBJ1-1; D uncertain. The germline V and J ends were trimmed by 4 bases and 0 bases, with 18 bases remaining between them. Germline V lookup: CDR1 SEHNR, CDR2 FQNEAQ (reference sequence). The CDR3 loop spans 17 amino acids. In DNA, the CDR3 is TGTGCCAGCAGCTCCAGTAGTGGCAGCGGCGTGAACACTGAAGCTTTCTTT. Protein product: CASSSSSGSGVNTEAFF.

The rearrangement joins TRBV11-3 to TRBJ2-1; 7 bases map to TRBD1. Germline-derived CDR1 and CDR2 are SGHNT and YENEEA. J was trimmed by 3 bases and V by 3 bases; bases with no gene match: 2. This CDR3 contains 14 residues. The CDR3 sequence: CASSLGTDYNEQFF. The CDR3 nucleotides are TGTGCCAGCAGCTTGGGGACAGACTACAATGAGCAGTTCTTC.

The gene calls are TRBV2 and TRBJ2-3; 11 positions match TRBD2. The CDR3 is 15 residues long. Trimming took 5 bases from V and 5 from J; bases not matched to a gene: 6. Germline V lookup: CDR1 SNHLY, CDR2 FYNNEI. The CDR3 DNA is TGTGCCAGCAGTTCACTAGCGGGGGCGGGAGATACGCAGTATTTT. It encodes CASSSLAGAGDTQYF.

V is TRBV27 and J is TRBJ1-6, with 7 bases matching TRBD1. Germline assignment: CDR1 MNHEY and CDR2 SMNVEV (reference sequence). Trimming took 5 bases from V and 0 from J; bases not matched to a gene: 1. The CDR3 contains 15 residues. Here the CDR3 reads CASSKGASYNSPLHF. The CDR3 DNA follows: TGTGCCAGCAGTAAGGGGGCCTCCTATAATTCACCCCTCCACTTT.

The chain employs TRBV28 and TRBJ1-5; the D is unclear. The CDR3 consists of 15 residues. Germline V gene lookup returns CDR1 MDHEN and CDR2 SYDVKM. Trimming cost V 3 bases and J 5 bases, with 14 bases left between them. For the CDR3, the DNA is TGTGCCAGCAGTTTTTTCGTCGGGTGGGATCAGCCCCAGCATTTT. It encodes CASSFFVGWDQPQHF.

This chain connects TRBV5-1 to TRBJ1-4; D remains ambiguous. The CDR3 has 15 residues. V lost 0 bases, J lost 0 bases, and 6 bases lay in between. Germline V gives CDR1 SGHRS, CDR2 YFSETQ. CDR3 loop: CASSLGYSTNEKLFF. The CDR3 DNA is TGCGCCAGCAGCTTGGGGTATTCAACTAATGAAAAACTGTTTTTT.

This chain uses TRBV4-2 with TRBJ2-3, with TRBD2 matching 11 bases. The germline V gene has CDR1 LGHNA and CDR2 YNFKEQ. This CDR3 is 17 amino acids long. Germline trimming cut 4 bases from V and 0 bases from J; bases unmatched to any gene: 6. Here the CDR3 reads CASSPHTSGGSTDTQYF. CDR3 bases: TGTGCCAGCAGCCCGCATACTAGCGGGGGTAGCACAGATACGCAGTATTTT.

This clone appeared a single time. The chain recombines TRBV6-1 with TRBJ1-3; TRBD1 aligns across 8 bases. Germline lookup yields CDR1 MNHNS and CDR2 SASEGT. The V segment lost 0 bases and the J segment 2 bases; nucleotides outside the gene matches: 12. This CDR3 is 19 amino acids long. The DNA for the CDR3 is TGTGCCAGCAGTGAAGCGGCAGGGGGCACCATTAGCACTGGAAACACCATATATTTT. It translates to CASSEAAGGTISTGNTIYF.